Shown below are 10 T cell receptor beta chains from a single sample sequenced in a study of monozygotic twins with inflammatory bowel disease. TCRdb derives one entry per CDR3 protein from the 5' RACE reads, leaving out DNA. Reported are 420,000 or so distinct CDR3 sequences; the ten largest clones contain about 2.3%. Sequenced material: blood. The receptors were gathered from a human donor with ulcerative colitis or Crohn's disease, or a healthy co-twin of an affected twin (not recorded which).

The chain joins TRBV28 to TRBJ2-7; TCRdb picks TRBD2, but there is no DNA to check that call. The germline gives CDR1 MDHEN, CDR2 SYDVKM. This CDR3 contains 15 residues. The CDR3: CASSPPLAGTHEQYF. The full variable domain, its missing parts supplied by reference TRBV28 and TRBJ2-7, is DVKVTQSSRYLVKRTGEKVFLECVQDMDHENMFWYRQDPGLGLRLIYFSYDVKMKEKGDIPEGYSVSREKKERFSLILESASTNQTSMYLCASSPPLAGTHEQYFGPGTRLTVT.

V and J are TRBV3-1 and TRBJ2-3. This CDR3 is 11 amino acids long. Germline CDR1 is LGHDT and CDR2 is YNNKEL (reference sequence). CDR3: CASSQNYTQYF.

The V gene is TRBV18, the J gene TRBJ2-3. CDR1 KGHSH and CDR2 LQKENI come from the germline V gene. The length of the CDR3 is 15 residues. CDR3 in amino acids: CASSTQGLDTDTQYF.

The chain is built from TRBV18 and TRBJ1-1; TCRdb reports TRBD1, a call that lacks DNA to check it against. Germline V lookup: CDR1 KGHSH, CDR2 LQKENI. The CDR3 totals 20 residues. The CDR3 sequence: CASSPPPLDRGTLMNTEAFF.

CDR3 amino acids: CASSLTRGASSDTQYF. This chain connects TRBV11-1 to TRBJ2-3; lacking DNA, the TRBD1 call made by TCRdb goes unchecked. Germline V CDR1 and CDR2: SGHAT, FQDESV (reference sequence). CDR3 length: 16 amino acids.

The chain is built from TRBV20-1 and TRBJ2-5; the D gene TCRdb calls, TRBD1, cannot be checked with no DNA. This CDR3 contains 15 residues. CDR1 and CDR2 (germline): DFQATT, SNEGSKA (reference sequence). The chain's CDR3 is CSARVPGRAQETQYF.

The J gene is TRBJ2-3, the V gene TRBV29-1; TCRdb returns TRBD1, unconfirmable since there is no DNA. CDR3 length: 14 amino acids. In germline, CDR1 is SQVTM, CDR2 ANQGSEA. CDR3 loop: CSVPGTDVLYTQYF.

CDR3 sequence reads: CSATSGRAVTGELFF. The chain joins TRBV20-1 to TRBJ2-2; the TCRdb call, TRBD2, lacks DNA for checking. The V gene's germline CDR1 is DFQATT and CDR2 SNEGSKA (reference sequence). CDR3 length: 15 amino acids.

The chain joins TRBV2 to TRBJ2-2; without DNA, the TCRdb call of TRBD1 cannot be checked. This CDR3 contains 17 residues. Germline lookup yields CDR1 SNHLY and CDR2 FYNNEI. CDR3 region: CASSEAHRGPNTGELFF.

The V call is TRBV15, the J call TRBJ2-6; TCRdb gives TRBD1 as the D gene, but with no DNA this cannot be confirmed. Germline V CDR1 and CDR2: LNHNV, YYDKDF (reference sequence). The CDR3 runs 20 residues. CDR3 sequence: CATSRAPIPTDSSGANVLTF.